Listed below are T cell receptor beta chains from one sample, sequenced in a study of molecular identifiers for immune sequencing clone quantification. Via MiXCR, TCRdb re-called the PCR reads, giving one row per CDR3 protein. Here the sample spans 400,000 to 600,000 distinct CDR3 sequences, under 30% being singletons. Specimen: naive CD8+ T cells from blood, with Jurkat cell RNA spiked in. The receptors stem from a human donor in good health. Some libraries in this study had Jurkat cell RNA spiked in. Each CDR3 is given with its conserved first and last residue. Fields, in order: V gene, J gene, D gene, clone size, CDR3 DNA, CDR3 protein. D genes are given only for firm matches. Clone size is stated in some rows and not others, as once, few, many or a class when expanded.

v_gene: TRBV12-3/TRBV12-4; j_gene: TRBJ2-2; d_gene: TRBD1; abundance: few; CDR3nt: TGTGCCAGCAGTCGTCCGGGACAGGTTTACGGGGAGCTGTTTTTT; CDR3aa: CASSRPGQVYGELFF
v_gene: TRBV28; j_gene: TRBJ2-3; d_gene: TRBD1; abundance: few; CDR3nt: TGTGCCAGCAGTTTAACTAACCCGGGACAGGGATTCACGAATACGCAGTATTTT; CDR3aa: CASSLTNPGQGFTNTQYF
v_gene: TRBV12-3/TRBV12-4; j_gene: TRBJ2-7; d_gene: .; abundance: .; CDR3nt: TGTGCCAGCAGTCCCCATATGAGCTCCTACGAGCAGTACTTC; CDR3aa: CASSPHMSSYEQYF
v_gene: TRBV7-9; j_gene: TRBJ1-4; d_gene: .; abundance: few; CDR3nt: TGTGCCAGCAGCCCACCCCGGTTGCGAGCAACTAATGAAAAACTGTTTTTT; CDR3aa: CASSPPRLRATNEKLFF
v_gene: TRBV10-2; j_gene: TRBJ1-1; d_gene: .; abundance: many; CDR3nt: TGCGCCAGCAGTGAGTACACGAACACTGAAGCTTTCTTT; CDR3aa: CASSEYTNTEAFF
v_gene: TRBV12-3/TRBV12-4; j_gene: TRBJ2-1; d_gene: TRBD2; abundance: .; CDR3nt: TGTGCCAGCAGACCTACACTAGCGGGGCCCGACAATGAGCAGTCCTTC; CDR3aa: CASRPTLAGPDNEQSF
v_gene: TRBV4-3; j_gene: TRBJ2-1; d_gene: .; abundance: .; CDR3nt: TGCGCCAGCAGCCAGTACAGGGCCCAGGGTGAGCAGTTCTTC; CDR3aa: CASSQYRAQGEQFF
v_gene: TRBV6-5; j_gene: TRBJ1-1; d_gene: .; abundance: few; CDR3nt: TGTGCCAGCAGCCTGACGGACGTGGGAGGCACTGAAGCTTTCTTT; CDR3aa: CASSLTDVGGTEAFF
v_gene: TRBV23-1; j_gene: TRBJ1-6; d_gene: TRBD1; abundance: .; CDR3nt: TGCGCCAGCAGTCATCTGGACAGGGGGAAATCACCCCTCCACTTT; CDR3aa: CASSHLDRGKSPLHF
v_gene: TRBV20-1; j_gene: TRBJ1-2; d_gene: .; abundance: many; CDR3nt: TGCAGTGCTGGAGGGGGCTATGGCTACACCTTC; CDR3aa: CSAGGGYGYTF
v_gene: TRBV27; j_gene: TRBJ2-5; d_gene: .; abundance: many; CDR3nt: TGTGCCAGCAGCCCAATCGACGGGCTCCAAGAGACCCAGTACTTC; CDR3aa: CASSPIDGLQETQYF
v_gene: TRBV25-1; j_gene: TRBJ2-1; d_gene: .; abundance: many; CDR3nt: TGTGCCAGCAGTGTAGTCGATGAGCAGTTCTTC; CDR3aa: CASSVVDEQFF
v_gene: TRBV4-1; j_gene: TRBJ2-3; d_gene: .; abundance: .; CDR3nt: TGCGCCAGCAGCCAAGGTTCGGTGTGGGCAGATACGCAGTATTTT; CDR3aa: CASSQGSVWADTQYF
v_gene: TRBV20-1; j_gene: TRBJ2-2; d_gene: TRBD2; abundance: .; CDR3nt: TGCAGTGCTAGAGATCTAGCGGGGGTCACCGGGGAGCTGTTTTTT; CDR3aa: CSARDLAGVTGELFF
v_gene: TRBV2; j_gene: TRBJ2-3; d_gene: .; abundance: many; CDR3nt: TGTGCCAGCAGTGAAGACAGGGGCACAGATACGCAGTATTTT; CDR3aa: CASSEDRGTDTQYF
v_gene: TRBV24-1; j_gene: TRBJ2-1; d_gene: TRBD1; abundance: .; CDR3nt: TGTGCCACCAGTGATTCTGTTACAGGGGCGAGCGTGAGGGGCGTGCAGTTCTTC; CDR3aa: CATSDSVTGASVRGVQFF
v_gene: TRBV12-3/TRBV12-4; j_gene: TRBJ2-3; d_gene: .; abundance: many; CDR3nt: TGTGCCAGCAGCTCCGGGACCCGAATTAGCACAGATACGCAGTATTTT; CDR3aa: CASSSGTRISTDTQYF
v_gene: TRBV5-1; j_gene: TRBJ2-2; d_gene: .; abundance: few; CDR3nt: TGCGCCAGCAGCTTCGTAATGGGTCAGGGACTCACCGGGGAGCTGTTTTTT; CDR3aa: CASSFVMGQGLTGELFF
v_gene: TRBV29-1; j_gene: TRBJ2-7; d_gene: TRBD1; abundance: few; CDR3nt: TGCAGCGTGAGGACAGGCCATGCCTACGAGCAGTACTTC; CDR3aa: CSVRTGHAYEQYF
v_gene: TRBV7-9; j_gene: TRBJ2-3; d_gene: .; abundance: many; CDR3nt: TGTGCCAGCAGCCAGATTAGACGGGCGGATACGCAGTATTTT; CDR3aa: CASSQIRRADTQYF
v_gene: TRBV6-2/TRBV6-3; j_gene: TRBJ1-5; d_gene: .; abundance: .; CDR3nt: TGTGCCAGCGGTCAGCCCCAGCATTTT; CDR3aa: CASGQPQHF
v_gene: TRBV7-8; j_gene: TRBJ2-7; d_gene: TRBD2; abundance: .; CDR3nt: TGTGCCAGCAGCTTATGGTTAGCGGGGGACTACGAGCAGTACTTC; CDR3aa: CASSLWLAGDYEQYF
v_gene: TRBV2; j_gene: TRBJ1-1; d_gene: .; abundance: many; CDR3nt: TGTGCCAGCAGTGAAGAGCCCGGGGACACTGAAGCTTTCTTT; CDR3aa: CASSEEPGDTEAFF
v_gene: TRBV6-5; j_gene: TRBJ2-7; d_gene: .; abundance: many; CDR3nt: TGTGCCAGCAGTTACTTGGCGGGTACCCTCGAGCAGTACTTC; CDR3aa: CASSYLAGTLEQYF
v_gene: TRBV9; j_gene: TRBJ2-3; d_gene: .; abundance: .; CDR3nt: TGTGCCAGCAGCGTAGGTTGGGGTAGCGCAGATACGCAGTATTTT; CDR3aa: CASSVGWGSADTQYF
v_gene: TRBV29-1; j_gene: TRBJ2-2; d_gene: TRBD2; abundance: few; CDR3nt: TGCAGCGTTTGGGGGGGTGTCGGGGAGCTGTTTTTT; CDR3aa: CSVWGGVGELFF
v_gene: TRBV14; j_gene: TRBJ2-7; d_gene: .; abundance: many; CDR3nt: TGTGCCAGCAGCCACCCCGGGTCGGGTTTCAACGAGCAGTACTTC; CDR3aa: CASSHPGSGFNEQYF
v_gene: TRBV19; j_gene: TRBJ2-5; d_gene: .; abundance: many; CDR3nt: TGTGCCAGTAGTATATCCCGCAGTTGGGACGAGACCCAGTACTTC; CDR3aa: CASSISRSWDETQYF
v_gene: TRBV19; j_gene: TRBJ1-5; d_gene: .; abundance: few; CDR3nt: TGTGCCAGTCTCCCTGGGGAGGGGGATCAGCCCCAGCATTTT; CDR3aa: CASLPGEGDQPQHF
v_gene: TRBV11-2; j_gene: TRBJ2-7; d_gene: .; abundance: few; CDR3nt: TGTGCCAGCAGCCCGCAGCCTCTGGAGCAGTACTTC; CDR3aa: CASSPQPLEQYF
v_gene: TRBV18; j_gene: TRBJ1-1; d_gene: .; abundance: .; CDR3nt: TGTGCCAGCTCACAACCGGACAATCTTGCAACTTTCTTT; CDR3aa: CASSQPDNLATFF
v_gene: TRBV5-4; j_gene: TRBJ2-7; d_gene: TRBD1; abundance: many; CDR3nt: TGTGCCAGCAGCTTGTGGACAGGCACCTACGAGCAGTACTTC; CDR3aa: CASSLWTGTYEQYF
v_gene: TRBV7-9; j_gene: TRBJ2-3; d_gene: TRBD1; abundance: many; CDR3nt: TGTGCCAGCAGCTCGTCCGGGACAGGCACAGATACGCAGTATTTT; CDR3aa: CASSSSGTGTDTQYF
v_gene: TRBV6-5; j_gene: TRBJ1-1; d_gene: .; abundance: many; CDR3nt: TGTGCCAGCAGTTACCGACAGTTAAACACTGAAGCTTTCTTT; CDR3aa: CASSYRQLNTEAFF
v_gene: TRBV7-9; j_gene: TRBJ2-5; d_gene: .; abundance: .; CDR3nt: TGTGCCAGCAACTTAGGAGGGATTCAAGAGACCCAGTACTTC; CDR3aa: CASNLGGIQETQYF
v_gene: TRBV7-8; j_gene: TRBJ1-1; d_gene: TRBD1; abundance: many; CDR3nt: TGTGCCAGCAGCTTAGCTGGGACAGGGAACACTGAAGCTTTCTTT; CDR3aa: CASSLAGTGNTEAFF
v_gene: TRBV11-2; j_gene: TRBJ2-7; d_gene: .; abundance: .; CDR3nt: TGTGCCAGCAGCTCCGCGACGGGCCCCTATGAGCAGTACTTC; CDR3aa: CASSSATGPYEQYF
v_gene: TRBV11-2; j_gene: TRBJ2-3; d_gene: TRBD1; abundance: .; CDR3nt: TGTGCCAGCAGCTCCGGGACAGGGGATTGGGATACGCAGTATTTT; CDR3aa: CASSSGTGDWDTQYF
v_gene: TRBV7-9; j_gene: TRBJ2-3; d_gene: .; abundance: .; CDR3nt: TGTGCCAGCAGCCCCGCTGGGGCCAGGGCACTTGGTAGCACAGATACGCAGTATTTT; CDR3aa: CASSPAGARALGSTDTQYF
v_gene: TRBV4-1; j_gene: TRBJ1-6; d_gene: .; abundance: .; CDR3nt: TGCGCCAGCAGCCAAGGACAGGACCCCGGATCTTCACCCCTCCACTTT; CDR3aa: CASSQGQDPGSSPLHF
v_gene: TRBV29-1; j_gene: TRBJ1-4; d_gene: TRBD1; abundance: many; CDR3nt: TGCAGCGTTGAAGAGGACAGGGACGAACTGTTTTTT; CDR3aa: CSVEEDRDELFF
v_gene: TRBV28; j_gene: TRBJ1-1; d_gene: TRBD1; abundance: .; CDR3nt: TGTGCCAGCAGTAGGGACAGGGCGATCACTGAAGCTTTCTTT; CDR3aa: CASSRDRAITEAFF
v_gene: TRBV7-9; j_gene: TRBJ2-2; d_gene: .; abundance: few; CDR3nt: TGTGCCAGCAGCTTAGTGCCGGCTTCGAACACCGGGGAGCTGTTTTTT; CDR3aa: CASSLVPASNTGELFF
v_gene: TRBV27; j_gene: TRBJ2-7; d_gene: .; abundance: many; CDR3nt: TGTGCCAGCAGTTTAGGGGGTGCCAGCTCCTACGAGCAGTACTTC; CDR3aa: CASSLGGASSYEQYF
v_gene: TRBV6-2/TRBV6-3; j_gene: TRBJ2-1; d_gene: .; abundance: many; CDR3nt: TGTGCCAGCAATAGGACTACCTTTGGTGAGCAGTTCTTC; CDR3aa: CASNRTTFGEQFF
v_gene: TRBV27; j_gene: TRBJ2-5; d_gene: .; abundance: .; CDR3nt: TGTGCCAGCAGTTTAAAGTGGGGCAGAGAAGAGACCCAGTACTTC; CDR3aa: CASSLKWGREETQYF
v_gene: TRBV29-1; j_gene: TRBJ2-7; d_gene: TRBD1; abundance: .; CDR3nt: TGCAGCGGGGGGACAGGGGCCGAGGAGTACTTC; CDR3aa: CSGGTGAEEYF
v_gene: TRBV5-6; j_gene: TRBJ1-1; d_gene: .; abundance: .; CDR3nt: TGTGCCAGCAGCTCGGCGGGGGTGAACACTGAAGCTTTCTTT; CDR3aa: CASSSAGVNTEAFF
v_gene: TRBV9; j_gene: TRBJ1-1; d_gene: TRBD1; abundance: few; CDR3nt: TGTGCCAGCAGCGCGACAGGGGATCGATCCACTGAAGCTTTCTTT; CDR3aa: CASSATGDRSTEAFF
v_gene: TRBV12-3/TRBV12-4; j_gene: TRBJ2-3; d_gene: TRBD2; abundance: many; CDR3nt: TGTGCCAGCACAGAGGCGGGGAGGGCAGATACGCAGTATTTT; CDR3aa: CASTEAGRADTQYF